This is a list of T cell receptor beta chains from one sample in a study of CD8 T cells in ankylosing spondylitis. TCRdb re-called the 5' RACE reads through MiXCR, storing one row per CDR3 protein. The table shows about 450,000 distinct CDR3 sequences, with about 25% occurring only once. The material sequenced was blood, either unsorted or a sorted T cell fraction (not recorded which). These TCRs come from a male donor with ankylosing spondylitis. Each CDR3 is given with its conserved first and last residue. Fields, in order: V gene, D gene, clone size, CDR3 length, J gene, CDR3 DNA, CDR3 protein. D genes are given only for firm matches. Expanded clones get a size class; other rows say once, few or many, or leave the size out.

v_call: TRBV3-1; d_call: TRBD2; clone_size: .; cdr3_length: 15; j_call: TRBJ2-3; cdr3_nt: TGTGCCAGCAGCCAAGGACTAGCGGGTTCCGCGACGCAGTATTTT; cdr3_aa: CASSQGLAGSATQYF
v_call: TRBV11-1; d_call: TRBD1; clone_size: .; cdr3_length: 20; j_call: TRBJ2-1; cdr3_nt: TGTGCCAGCAGCCTTCGACAGGGGACGGTTCCCCCCCAATCCCCCAATGAGCAGTTCTTC; cdr3_aa: CASSLRQGTVPPQSPNEQFF
v_call: TRBV12-3/TRBV12-4; d_call: TRBD2; clone_size: .; cdr3_length: 15; j_call: TRBJ2-1; cdr3_nt: TGTGCCAGCAGTTTAGACCTGGGAGGGAGCGATGAGCAGTTCTTC; cdr3_aa: CASSLDLGGSDEQFF
v_call: TRBV7-6; d_call: TRBD1; clone_size: few; cdr3_length: 16; j_call: TRBJ1-5; cdr3_nt: TGTGCCAGCAGCTTAGCCCCGGGACAGAACAATCAGCCCCAGCATTTT; cdr3_aa: CASSLAPGQNNQPQHF
v_call: TRBV29-1; d_call: .; clone_size: few; cdr3_length: 16; j_call: TRBJ2-3; cdr3_nt: TGCAGCGTTGAATCTGGGCCAAACTCCCCCGCGTATACGCAGTATTTT; cdr3_aa: CSVESGPNSPAYTQYF
v_call: TRBV11-3; d_call: TRBD1; clone_size: few; cdr3_length: 14; j_call: TRBJ1-6; cdr3_nt: TGTGCCAGCAGCGGCAGGGGGCCAGATTCACCCCTCCACTTT; cdr3_aa: CASSGRGPDSPLHF
v_call: TRBV7-8; d_call: .; clone_size: many; cdr3_length: 14; j_call: TRBJ2-1; cdr3_nt: TGTGCCAGCAGCTTCTTCAGGGCCAACAATGAGCAGTTCTTC; cdr3_aa: CASSFFRANNEQFF
v_call: TRBV3-1; d_call: TRBD2; clone_size: .; cdr3_length: 15; j_call: TRBJ2-1; cdr3_nt: TGTGCCAGCAGCCTCGCGGGACTAACCAACAATGAGCAGTTCTTC; cdr3_aa: CASSLAGLTNNEQFF
v_call: TRBV3-1; d_call: TRBD2; clone_size: .; cdr3_length: 15; j_call: TRBJ2-1; cdr3_nt: TGTGCCAGCAGCCAAGTTCTTAGCGGGAGGTCTGAGCAGTTCTTC; cdr3_aa: CASSQVLSGRSEQFF
v_call: TRBV5-1; d_call: TRBD1; clone_size: few; cdr3_length: 12; j_call: TRBJ1-1; cdr3_nt: TGCGCCAGCAGCTGGGGACAGAGTGAAGCTTTCTTT; cdr3_aa: CASSWGQSEAFF
v_call: TRBV27; d_call: .; clone_size: few; cdr3_length: 13; j_call: TRBJ2-2; cdr3_nt: TGTGCCAGCAGAACTAGCTACACCGGGGAGCTGTTTTTT; cdr3_aa: CASRTSYTGELFF
v_call: TRBV4-1; d_call: .; clone_size: .; cdr3_length: 15; j_call: TRBJ2-5; cdr3_nt: TGCGCCAGCAGCCTCGGACGGTCTGGCTTCGAGACCCAGTACTTC; cdr3_aa: CASSLGRSGFETQYF
v_call: TRBV5-6; d_call: TRBD1; clone_size: .; cdr3_length: 16; j_call: TRBJ1-5; cdr3_nt: TGTGCCAGCAGCTTGAGCGGCAGGGGGTTGAATCAGCCCCAGCATTTT; cdr3_aa: CASSLSGRGLNQPQHF
v_call: TRBV12-3/TRBV12-4; d_call: .; clone_size: .; cdr3_length: 14; j_call: TRBJ1-1; cdr3_nt: TGTGCCAGCAGACCCGGGACAACGCATACTGAAGCTTTCTTT; cdr3_aa: CASRPGTTHTEAFF
v_call: TRBV11-3; d_call: .; clone_size: .; cdr3_length: 13; j_call: TRBJ1-5; cdr3_nt: TGTGCCAGCAGCTTAGAACCAACTCAGCCCCAGCATTTT; cdr3_aa: CASSLEPTQPQHF
v_call: TRBV29-1; d_call: TRBD1; clone_size: .; cdr3_length: 13; j_call: TRBJ1-5; cdr3_nt: TGCAGCGCCTCCGGACAGGCTGATCAGCCCCAGCATTTT; cdr3_aa: CSASGQADQPQHF
v_call: TRBV5-1; d_call: TRBD2; clone_size: .; cdr3_length: 17; j_call: TRBJ2-1; cdr3_nt: TGCGCCAGCAGCCTACTACCGGGACTAGCGGGAGGGAGTGAGCAGTTCTTC; cdr3_aa: CASSLLPGLAGGSEQFF
v_call: TRBV20-1; d_call: TRBD2; clone_size: few; cdr3_length: 17; j_call: TRBJ2-3; cdr3_nt: TGCAGTGCTAGAGATCGGTTGGTGGGACTAGCGGTTAAGGCGCAGTATTTT; cdr3_aa: CSARDRLVGLAVKAQYF
v_call: TRBV5-1; d_call: TRBD1; clone_size: .; cdr3_length: 14; j_call: TRBJ1-5; cdr3_nt: TGCGCCAGCAGCACTGGACAGGTGGATCAGCCCCAGCATTTT; cdr3_aa: CASSTGQVDQPQHF
v_call: TRBV12-3/TRBV12-4; d_call: TRBD1; clone_size: .; cdr3_length: 14; j_call: TRBJ1-1; cdr3_nt: TGTGCCAGCAGTTTACGGTACAGGGGCGCTGAAGCTTTCTTT; cdr3_aa: CASSLRYRGAEAFF
v_call: TRBV5-5; d_call: .; clone_size: .; cdr3_length: 15; j_call: TRBJ1-1; cdr3_nt: TGTGCCAGCAGCACCAGTAGTCGGATGGCCACTGAAGCTTTCTTT; cdr3_aa: CASSTSSRMATEAFF
v_call: TRBV11-2; d_call: TRBD1; clone_size: many; cdr3_length: 16; j_call: TRBJ1-2; cdr3_nt: TGTGCCAGCAGCCCGCGGGACAGGGGATACGGCTATGGCTACACCTTC; cdr3_aa: CASSPRDRGYGYGYTF
v_call: TRBV15; d_call: .; clone_size: .; cdr3_length: 15; j_call: TRBJ2-1; cdr3_nt: TGTGCCACCAGCATCGGGCAGGGTCACTACAATGAGCAGTTCTTC; cdr3_aa: CATSIGQGHYNEQFF
v_call: TRBV19; d_call: .; clone_size: few; cdr3_length: 18; j_call: TRBJ1-4; cdr3_nt: TGTGCCAGCAGACTAACCGGGACCGGCGGAAGCGAGAATGAAAAACTGTTTTTT; cdr3_aa: CASRLTGTGGSENEKLFF
v_call: TRBV7-2; d_call: TRBD2; clone_size: .; cdr3_length: 15; j_call: TRBJ2-1; cdr3_nt: TGTGCCAGTAGGACTAGCGGGAGTACCTACAATGAGCAGTTCTTC; cdr3_aa: CASRTSGSTYNEQFF
v_call: TRBV14; d_call: .; clone_size: .; cdr3_length: 12; j_call: TRBJ2-3; cdr3_nt: TGTGCCAGCGACACAGGCTCAGATACGCAGTATTTT; cdr3_aa: CASDTGSDTQYF
v_call: TRBV20-1; d_call: TRBD1; clone_size: .; cdr3_length: 14; j_call: TRBJ1-6; cdr3_nt: TGCAGTGCTAGGGAGACAGGGGGATGGTCACCCCTCCACTTT; cdr3_aa: CSARETGGWSPLHF
v_call: TRBV5-1; d_call: .; clone_size: few; cdr3_length: 14; j_call: TRBJ1-2; cdr3_nt: TGCGCCAGCAGCTGGTTCGGCAGTAACTATGGCTACACCTTC; cdr3_aa: CASSWFGSNYGYTF
v_call: TRBV21-1; d_call: .; clone_size: few; cdr3_length: 12; j_call: TRBJ1-1; cdr3_nt: TGTGCCAACCGACACACTGCTTCCGAAGCTTTCTTT; cdr3_aa: CANRHTASEAFF
v_call: TRBV5-1; d_call: TRBD1; clone_size: many; cdr3_length: 15; j_call: TRBJ2-1; cdr3_nt: TGCGCCAGCAGCTTGAAGGGACAGGGCTACAATGAGCAGTTCTTC; cdr3_aa: CASSLKGQGYNEQFF
v_call: TRBV20-1; d_call: .; clone_size: .; cdr3_length: 11; j_call: TRBJ1-1; cdr3_nt: TGCAGTGCCTCCGGCATAGGTGAAGCTTTCTTT; cdr3_aa: CSASGIGEAFF
v_call: TRBV2; d_call: .; clone_size: .; cdr3_length: 15; j_call: TRBJ2-2; cdr3_nt: TGTGCCAGCATGGCTGGGACTCATAACACCGGGGAGCTGTTTTTT; cdr3_aa: CASMAGTHNTGELFF